This T cell receptor beta chain was sequenced for a study of post-analysis software for immune sequencing data. Background on the study: Secondary progressive, relapsing-remitting and progressive-relapsing multiple sclerosis were among the included disease courses.

Prepared libraries of TCR beta cDNA carried unique molecular identifiers. TCRdb fed the PCR reads into MiXCR, producing one record per CDR3 protein. Counted here are some 690,000 distinct CDR3 sequences, approximately 59% occurring once; the ten biggest clones make up around 11%. General study results and limits: Patients had higher frequencies than controls of five TRBV segments, including TRBV5-6, TRBV5-1 and TRBV20-1. Controls had significantly higher normalized Chao1 diversity than multiple sclerosis patients. Batch-mates among the samples co-clustered strongly by F measure.

The germline gives CDR1 SGHRS, CDR2 YFSETQ. With 4 bases clipped from V and 8 bases from J, the junction kept 7 bases outside the gene matches. CDR3 length equals 14 residues. There are a few counts of this clonotype. Its antigen is unidentified. The clonotype was recovered from a girl aged 2-9 years with multiple sclerosis. Sequencing was performed on blood. The genes are TRBV5-1 and TRBJ1-2; TRBD1 agrees at 11 bases. The chain's CDR3 is CASSRGQGVGGYTF. Here the CDR3 DNA reads TGCGCCAGCAGCCGGGGACAGGGGGTAGGAGGCTACACCTTC.